The entry below describes one TCR beta chain. Method: immunoSEQ multiplex PCR; TCRdb's copy keeps in-frame clones and lacks some. The sample yields fewer than 20,000 clones, around 76% seen once. The data were taken from a study of neoadjuvant anti-PD-1 for oral cavity cancer. Study overall: Patients without progression received a fourth nivolumab dose around day 43, then surgical resection on days 50-56.

The CDR3 is made up of 16 amino acids. Germline lookup yields CDR1 SGHTA and CDR2 FQGNSA. V dropped 5 bases and J dropped 5 bases, with 19 bases sitting between them. The receptor was derived from a person aged 40 to 85 with oral cavity squamous cell carcinoma. Sample: PBMCs, taken before nivolumab (anti-PD-1) treatment. The chain joins TRBV7-2 to TRBJ2-1, with D maybe TRBD2 (5 bases). The CDR3 DNA sequence: TGTGCCAGCAGCACCCGAAGAGGGCAACCTAACAATGAGCAGTTCTTC. This gives the protein CASSTRRGQPNNEQFF.